This section outlines one T cell receptor beta chain sequence together with its context. The data stem from a study of CD8 T cells in Susac syndrome. Study in general: Patients with Susac syndrome were, at the time of blood collection, therapy-naive, maintained on corticosteroids, or maintained on intravenous immunoglobulin alone.

Reverse transcription of about 0.45 to 1 ug RNA was carried out with random hexamers. Amplification of TCR beta CDR3 used immunoSEQ multiplex PCR across 54 Vbeta and 13 Jbeta. TCRdb reprocessed the immunoSEQ multiplex PCR reads with MiXCR, giving one entry per CDR3 protein. This sample yields roughly 200,000 distinct CDR3 sequences, of which just under 95% are seen a single time; 0.099% belongs to the top ten. Input material: CD4+ T cells from PBMCs. This TCR came from a human donor with Susac syndrome.

The CDR3 here is CASSQSGTGDSLEGYTF. The DNA of the CDR3 is TGCGCCAGCAGTCAGTCCGGGACAGGGGATTCGCTAGAGGGCTACACCTTC. The chain links TRBV23-1 to TRBJ1-2; 10 bases fit TRBD1. TRBV23-1 qualifies as an ORF whose function is uncertain. This CDR3 has 17 amino acids. J was trimmed by 8 bases and V by 3 bases; bases with no gene match: 15.